The 21 T cell receptor beta chains listed next were all sequenced from one sample in a study of regulatory T cells in long-lasting Graves disease. Sample time point: persistent/refractory GD, antithyroid drugs over 5 years with positive TRAb. Researchers made the TCR library from RNA that was extracted from PBMCs. In building TCR beta libraries, iRepertoire HTBI primers were used together with Arm-PCR of CDR3 regions. TCRdb ran MiXCR on the multiplex PCR reads and lists one entry per CDR3 protein. The data show roughly 400,000 distinct CDR3 sequences, about 21% seen once. The material was peripheral blood mononuclear cells (PBMCs), obtained when the disease was refractory, from a patient treated with antithyroid drugs. All receptors derive from a female donor with Graves disease.

The chain couples TRBV14 to TRBJ2-7, with D possibly TRBD2 on 6 matching bases. The CDR3 loop spans 15 amino acids. Trimming took 4 bases from V and 2 from J, leaving 15 bases between them. Germline V gene sequence: CDR1 SGHDN, CDR2 FVKESK. CDR3 sequence (DNA): TGTGCCAGCAGCCCCGGGACGGGAGTTCCCTACGAGCAGTACTTC. Amino acids: CASSPGTGVPYEQYF.

This clonotype was seen ten or more times. V gene TRBV6-2 or TRBV6-3 combines with J gene TRBJ2-7; 9 nucleotides match TRBD1. Germline trimming cut 5 bases from V and 3 bases from J; bases unmatched to any gene: 11. Germline CDR1 and CDR2: MNHEY and SVGEGT. CDR3 length equals 16 residues. The CDR3 reads CASSDNGWTGVYEQYF. The CDR3 DNA sequence: TGTGCCAGCAGTGATAATGGGTGGACAGGGGTCTACGAGCAGTACTTC.

The chain carries TRBV5-1 and TRBJ2-3; perhaps TRBD2 as D (6 bases). This CDR3 has 17 residues. V was cut by 2 bases and J by 4 bases, with 20 bases left in between. Looked up from germline, CDR1 is SGHRS and CDR2 is YFSETQ. CDR3 nucleotide sequence: TGCGCCAGCAGCTTAAAAACCGGGAGTGGTCGCGCAGATACGCAGTATTTT. Its translation: CASSLKTGSGRADTQYF.

This clonotype was seen repeatedly, ten times or more. This rearrangement joins TRBV29-1 to TRBJ2-5; D unresolved. Germline values: CDR1 SQVTM, CDR2 ANQGSEA. The V gene lost 4 bases and the J gene lost 5 bases, with 8 bases spanning the gap. This CDR3 spans 11 amino acids. CDR3 residues: CSVVRRETQYF. The CDR3 DNA follows: TGCAGCGTTGTCAGACGGGAGACCCAGTACTTC.

The chain employs TRBV5-1 and TRBJ2-5; possible D gene TRBD1, 5 bases. Between the trimmed V and J ends, which lost 4 bases and 0 bases, there was a span of 13 bases. The V gene's germline CDR1 is SGHRS and CDR2 YFSETQ. This CDR3 contains 15 residues. CDR3 in DNA: TGCGCCAGCAGCCAAGGGGCCCCGTACCAAGAGACCCAGTACTTC. Translating it yields CASSQGAPYQETQYF. Supplemented by reference TRBV5-1 and TRBJ2-5, the full variable domain reads KAGVTQTPRYLIKTRGQQVTLSCSPISGHRSVSWYQQTPGQGLQFLFEYFSETQRNKGNFPGRFSGRQFSNSRSEMNVSTLELGDSALYLCASSQGAPYQETQYFGPGTRLLVL.

This clonotype was seen a handful of times. The genes are TRBV20-1 and TRBJ1-1; D not certain. Trimming took 2 bases from V and 1 from J, leaving 14 bases between them. The CDR3 totals 15 residues. Germline values: CDR1 DFQATT, CDR2 SNEGSKA (reference sequence). The CDR3 region has the DNA TGCAGTGCTAGATGGGCCCTCACCAGGAACACTGAAGCTTTCTTT. Its protein is CSARWALTRNTEAFF.

This clonotype has at least ten counts. The genes are TRBV2 and TRBJ1-4, with 9 bases lining up with TRBD1. Germline V gene lookup returns CDR1 SNHLY and CDR2 FYNNEI. The ends lost 10 bases at V and 8 bases at J; junction bases unmatched: 5. This CDR3 comprises 12 residues. CDR3 sequence: CATGTGSEKLFF. As DNA, the CDR3 is TGTGCCACCGGGACAGGGAGCGAAAAACTGTTTTTT.

This clonotype was recorded at least ten times. This chain connects TRBV7-8 to TRBJ2-2, with 7 nucleotides matching TRBD1. CDR3 length: 15 residues. After removal of 1 base from V and 4 bases from J, the junction contained 3 bases not matched to a gene. The germline CDR1 and CDR2 sequences are SGHVS and FQNEAQ. The CDR3 reads CASSLGQGITGELFF. Written as DNA, the CDR3 is TGTGCCAGCAGCTTAGGACAGGGAATCACCGGGGAGCTGTTTTTT.

V and J are TRBV12-3 or TRBV12-4 and TRBJ2-1, with 7 bases fitting TRBD1. V was pared by 7 bases and J by 0 bases, with 9 bases of the junction left unmatched. CDR3 length: 16 residues. The CDR3 protein is CASTLGGTVSYNEQFF. The CDR3 coding sequence is TGTGCCAGCACCCTGGGTGGGACAGTCTCCTACAATGAGCAGTTCTTC.

Comments on this clonotype: Germline and junction disagree at one end, which may indicate a read error. Here the CDR3 reads CAGRPTVNTEAFF. CDR3 coding DNA: TGTGCCGGCAGGCCGACTGTGAACACTGAAGCTTTCTTT. The chain links TRBV27 to TRBJ1-1; D not resolved. The CDR3 extends over 13 amino acids. Germline CDR1 MNHEY, CDR2 SMNVEV (reference sequence).

This clonotype showed up just a few times. The chain carries TRBV4-1 and TRBJ2-7, with TRBD1 matching 7 bases. Looked up from germline, CDR1 is MGHRA and CDR2 is YSYEKL. Trimming at V came to 4 bases and at J to 3 bases, leaving 9 bases not matched to a gene. The CDR3 totals 15 residues. The CDR3 here is CASSLWDSGNYEQYF. CDR3 sequence (DNA): TGCGCCAGCAGCCTATGGGACAGCGGAAACTACGAGCAGTACTTC.

There are a few counts of this clonotype. V is TRBV24-1 and J is TRBJ2-3, with D possibly being TRBD1 (6 bases). From germline, CDR1 is KGHDR and CDR2 SFDVKD. With 3 bases removed from V and 0 bases from J, the gap between germline ends came to 12 bases. The CDR3 totals 16 residues. CDR3 nucleotides: TGTGCCACCAGTGATCCCGGGACACAAAGCACAGATACGCAGTATTTT. Translating it yields CATSDPGTQSTDTQYF.

This sequence joins TRBV7-2 and TRBJ2-1, with a possible D match to TRBD2 (6 bases). The CDR3 is made up of 16 amino acids. CDR1 SGHTA and CDR2 FQGNSA come from the germline V gene. Trimming shortened V by 5 bases and J by 5 bases, and 19 bases separated the two germline ends. This chain's CDR3 is CASSLWGRDSDNEQFF. DNA of the CDR3: TGTGCCAGCAGCCTATGGGGCCGGGACTCTGACAATGAGCAGTTCTTC.

The J gene is TRBJ2-7, the V gene TRBV5-4, with D perhaps matching TRBD2 (5 bases). The V end was cut by 5 bases, the J end by 7 bases, with 22 bases between. CDR3 size: 15 residues. Germline assignment: CDR1 SGHNT and CDR2 YYREEE (reference sequence). The CDR3 sequence: CASRSGGADLREQYF. The CDR3 DNA sequence: TGTGCCAGCAGAAGTGGAGGTGCGGACCTTCGGGAGCAGTACTTC.

This clonotype was recorded many times. The gene calls are TRBV2 and TRBJ2-7; 9 nucleotides agree with TRBD2. The CDR3 is 15 amino acids. Germline CDR1 reads SNHLY; CDR2 reads FYNNEI. Trimming removed 6 bases from V and 1 base from J; junction bases left unmatched: 7. The CDR3 DNA reads as TGTGCCAGCAGCGCGAGACTAGCGGTTTCCTACGAGCAGTACTTC. Translated, it gives CASSARLAVSYEQYF.

This clonotype was detected many times. The CDR3 sequence: CASSFPASGYQETQYF. As DNA, the CDR3 is TGTGCCAGCAGTTTCCCCGCTAGCGGTTACCAAGAGACCCAGTACTTC. This chain connects TRBV28 to TRBJ2-5; 7 bases fit TRBD2. The CDR3 extends over 16 amino acids. Unmatched junction bases numbered 7, after V lost 3 bases and J lost 0 bases. Germline V gene sequence: CDR1 MDHEN, CDR2 SYDVKM.

The CDR3 nucleotides are TGTGCCAGCAGCGACGGGACAGCCTACGAGCAGTACTTC. Amino acid sequence: CASSDGTAYEQYF. The chain is built from TRBV9 and TRBJ2-7; 7 nucleotides match TRBD1. V shed 3 bases, J shed 2 bases, and the junction held 2 bases outside the gene matches. CDR1 and CDR2 from the germline V gene are SGDLS and YYNGEE. The CDR3 has 13 residues.

The table lists this clonotype with many counts. The chain couples TRBV6-5 to TRBJ2-7, with 9 nucleotides matching TRBD1. CDR3 size: 14 residues. From germline, CDR1 is MNHEY and CDR2 SVGAGI. Losses at the gene ends were 2 bases for V and 1 base for J; bases not matched to a gene: 0. The CDR3 region is CASSYGQGSYEQYF. The CDR3 DNA is TGTGCCAGCAGTTACGGACAGGGGTCCTACGAGCAGTACTTC.

This clonotype was found many times. This chain connects TRBV28 to TRBJ2-2; a possible D gene is TRBD1 (6 bases). From germline, CDR1 is MDHEN and CDR2 SYDVKM. The V gene lost 5 bases and the J gene lost 0 bases, with 22 bases spanning the gap. This CDR3 is built from 19 residues. The CDR3 DNA sequence: TGTGCCAGCAGTGCACGTTGGGGCAGGGGTGAGTCGAACACCGGGGAGCTGTTTTTT. Its translation is CASSARWGRGESNTGELFF.

At least ten counts were recorded for this clonotype. The chain recombines TRBV28 with TRBJ2-5, with 7 bases aligning to TRBD2. There are 12 residues in the CDR3. The germline gives CDR1 MDHEN, CDR2 SYDVKM. The V segment lost 5 bases and the J segment 7 bases; nucleotides outside the gene matches: 4. The CDR3 reads CASSPSGGTQYF. The CDR3 DNA reads as TGTGCCAGCAGTCCTTCGGGGGGGACCCAGTACTTC. Full variable domain (outside the CDR3, taken from reference TRBV28 and TRBJ2-5): DVKVTQSSRYLVKRTGEKVFLECVQDMDHENMFWYRQDPGLGLRLIYFSYDVKMKEKGDIPEGYSVSREKKERFSLILESASTNQTSMYLCASSPSGGTQYFGPGTRLLVL.

Comment on this clonotype: A much larger clone lies one base from this, so it may be a read error. V and J are TRBV3-1 and TRBJ2-2, with 7 bases fitting TRBD1. CDR1 and CDR2 from the germline V gene are LGHDT and YNNKEL (reference sequence). CDR3 length: 16 amino acids. CDR3 loop: CAGSPRTGRLTGELFF. CDR3 DNA sequence: TGTGCCGGCAGCCCTCGGACAGGCCGCCTCACCGGGGAGCTGTTTTTT.